These 23 T cell receptor beta chains were sequenced from one sample in a study of OX40 agonist ivuxolimab in advanced cancers. Repertoires were generated with immunoSEQ multiplex PCR, while TCRdb's copy carries only in-frame clones and drops some. The data hold under 45,000 clones, with less than 85% observed a single time. Sequenced material: CD4+ or CD8+ T cells sorted from blood, taken in a trial of the OX40 agonist ivuxolimab. Source of these receptors: an adult with an advanced solid tumor such as melanoma, head and neck, liver or kidney cancer.

The chain joins TRBV4-1 to TRBJ1-1, with TRBD1 as a possible D gene (6 bases). The CDR3 totals 14 residues. CDR1 and CDR2 from the germline V gene are MGHRA and YSYEKL. Trimming stripped 3 bases from V and 5 bases from J, with 13 bases between. CDR3 amino acids: CASSQRTRGTEAFF. The CDR3 region has the DNA TGCGCCAGCAGCCAGCGAACCAGGGGAACTGAAGCTTTCTTT.

The V call is TRBV6-1, the J call TRBJ1-2; 10 nucleotides agree with TRBD1. The trim removed 6 bases at V and 8 bases at J, leaving 9 bases unmatched. Germline CDR1 and CDR2: MNHNS and SASEGT. The CDR3 spans 14 residues. CDR3 sequence (DNA): TGTGCCAGCAGAGGAGGACAGGGGGTATTCGGCTACACCTTC. Translated, it gives CASRGGQGVFGYTF.

This rearrangement joins TRBV14 to TRBJ1-1; 10 nucleotides agree with TRBD1. The CDR3 contains 14 residues. V was clipped by 7 bases and J by 2 bases; unmatched bases: 4. Looked up from germline, CDR1 is SGHDN and CDR2 is FVKESK. This CDR3 reads CASTRDRGNTEAFF. CDR3 nucleotides: TGTGCCAGCACCCGGGACAGGGGTAACACTGAAGCTTTCTTT.

This chain uses TRBV15 with TRBJ1-2; unclear D gene. CDR3 length: 14 residues. The V and J ends lost 0 bases and 8 bases respectively, with 13 bases between them. Germline V gene data show CDR1 as LNHNV and CDR2 as YYDKDF (reference sequence). The CDR3 region has the DNA TGTGCCACCAGCAGAGAGGGTGGAGCCTTGGGCTACACCTTC. This encodes CATSREGGALGYTF.

The V and J genes are TRBV7-2 and TRBJ1-2, with 10 bases that match TRBD1. Germline assignment: CDR1 SGHTA and CDR2 FQGNSA. V gave up 4 bases and J gave up 8 bases; unmatched junction bases: 1. The CDR3 is 12 amino acids. CDR3 DNA sequence: TGTGCCAGCAGCTCGGACAGGGGGGGCTACACCTTC. Translated: CASSSDRGGYTF. Full variable domain (rest looked up from reference TRBV7-2 and TRBJ1-2): GAGVSQSPSNKVTEKGKDVELRCDPISGHTALYWYRQSLGQGLEFLIYFQGNSAPDKSGLPSDRFSAERTGGSVSTLTIQRTQQEDSAVYLCASSSDRGGYTFGSGTRLTVV.

The chain has TRBV18 and TRBJ2-3, with a weak D call TRBD2 (6 bases). This CDR3 comprises 14 residues. Trimming left V 4 bases short and J 5 bases short, with 13 bases between. CDR1 is KGHSH and CDR2 is LQKENI in the germline V gene. The CDR3 DNA reads as TGTGCCAGCTCACAGAATAGCGGCCTAGATACGCAGTATTTT. It codes for CASSQNSGLDTQYF.

The rearrangement links TRBV6-7 to TRBJ2-7; no definite D call. TRBV6-7 is designated an ORF whose function remains uncertain. This CDR3 is built from 15 residues. Trimming stripped 6 bases from V and 2 bases from J, with 17 bases between. In DNA form, the CDR3 reads TGTGCCAGCAGCCTGGAAACTAAGTACGCCTACGAGCAGTACTTC. This encodes CASSLETKYAYEQYF.

This chain links TRBV2 with TRBJ1-6; D possibly corresponds to TRBD1 (5 bases). The V gene lost 7 bases and the J gene lost 12 bases, with 25 bases spanning the gap. Germline values: CDR1 SNHLY, CDR2 FYNNEI. CDR3 length equals 16 residues. CDR3 region: CASNVSPGLIEGPLHF. CDR3 nucleotides: TGTGCCAGCAATGTTTCCCCGGGACTTATAGAAGGACCCCTCCACTTT.

The genes are TRBV2 and TRBJ2-1, with D unclear. The V gene lost 8 bases and the J gene lost 8 bases, with 16 bases spanning the gap. CDR1 and CDR2 from the germline V gene are SNHLY and FYNNEI. The CDR3 sequence is 13 residues long. The DNA for the CDR3 is TGTGCCAGCGCAATAGATCGCGAGGATGAGCAGTTCTTC. Encoded protein: CASAIDREDEQFF.

The chain links TRBV4-1 to TRBJ2-2, with TRBD1 matching 8 bases. The CDR3 is made up of 18 amino acids. With 0 bases clipped from V and 3 bases from J, the junction kept 9 bases outside the gene matches. Germline V gene sequence: CDR1 MGHRA, CDR2 YSYEKL. DNA of the CDR3: TGCGCCAGCAGCCAAGATCAGGGGGCGAATTTTTACACCGGGGAGCTGTTTTTT. Translating gives CASSQDQGANFYTGELFF.

The chain couples TRBV28 to TRBJ2-4; possible D gene TRBD1, 6 bases. The CDR3 contains 15 residues. Germline CDR1 MDHEN, CDR2 SYDVKM. The V gene lost 5 bases and the J gene lost 7 bases, with 18 bases spanning the gap. The DNA for the CDR3 is TGTGCCAGCAGTCAAGATCCCGGGACAACGAACATTCAGTACTTC. It specifies CASSQDPGTTNIQYF.

The chain combines TRBV28 with TRBJ2-5; 12 nucleotides match TRBD1. The CDR3 contains 15 residues. V was pared by 4 bases and J by 5 bases, with 5 bases of the junction left unmatched. CDR1 MDHEN and CDR2 SYDVKM come from the germline V gene. The DNA for the CDR3 is TGTGCCAGCAGTTCTCAGGGACAGGGGGCCGAGACCCAGTACTTC. This sequence encodes CASSSQGQGAETQYF.

This clone was found once. The V gene is TRBV7-8, the J gene TRBJ1-1, with D perhaps TRBD1 (5 bases). This CDR3 has 14 residues. The ends were cut back, 0 bases at V and 5 bases at J, with 10 bases in the middle. Looked up from germline, CDR1 is SGHVS and CDR2 is FQNEAQ. The CDR3 spells CASSLAGTPTEAFF. CDR3 nucleotides: TGTGCCAGCAGCTTAGCGGGGACTCCGACTGAAGCTTTCTTT.

This chain uses TRBV5-6 with TRBJ1-2; no reliable D call. The ends were cut back, 1 base at V and 2 bases at J, with 9 bases in the middle. The CDR3 extends over 14 amino acids. The germline gives CDR1 SGHDT, CDR2 YYEEEE. CDR3: CASSLPGTNYGYTF. The DNA of the CDR3 is TGTGCCAGCAGCTTGCCGGGAACCAACTATGGCTACACCTTC.

V usage is TRBV30 and J usage is TRBJ1-6, with D hard to call. Germline CDR1 GTSNPN, CDR2 SVGIG (reference sequence). The CDR3 is 13 residues long. V was shortened by 3 bases and J by 9 bases, with 12 bases between the two germline ends. CDR3 residues: CAWRLEGISPLHF. As DNA, the CDR3 is TGTGCCTGGAGACTGGAGGGAATTTCACCCCTCCACTTT.

The chain links TRBV19 to TRBJ2-7; the D gene could be TRBD1 or TRBD2 (5 bases each). V gave up 6 bases and J gave up 3 bases, with 21 bases separating them. Germline lookup yields CDR1 LNHDA and CDR2 SQIVND (reference sequence). The CDR3 consists of 16 residues. The CDR3 loop reads CASSAIDSGPSYEQYF. The CDR3 DNA follows: TGTGCCAGTAGCGCGATTGACAGCGGTCCGAGCTACGAGCAGTACTTC.

This clone was observed a single time. V gene TRBV30 combines with J gene TRBJ1-2, with 9 nucleotides matching TRBD1. The ends lost 0 bases at V and 5 bases at J; junction bases unmatched: 7. This CDR3 is built from 15 residues. Germline assignment: CDR1 GTSNPN and CDR2 SVGIG (reference sequence). CDR3 sequence: CAWSVNTGTGYGYTF. The DNA of the CDR3 is TGTGCCTGGAGTGTTAATACCGGGACAGGGTATGGCTACACCTTC. The whole variable domain, remainder taken from reference TRBV30 and TRBJ1-2, is SQTIHQWPATLVQPVGSPLSLECTVEGTSNPNLYWYRQAAGRGLQLLFYSVGIGQISSEVPQNLSASRPQDRQFILSSKKLLLSDSGFYLCAWSVNTGTGYGYTFGSGTRLTVV.

This clone was detected only once. The V and J genes are TRBV5-1 and TRBJ2-2, with 9 bases fitting TRBD1. Unmatched junction bases numbered 5, after V lost 1 base and J lost 4 bases. This CDR3 region has 16 residues. The germline V gene encodes CDR1 SGHRS and CDR2 YFSETQ. The CDR3: CASSLRQGGFTGELFF. The CDR3 DNA reads TGCGCCAGCAGCTTGCGACAGGGGGGATTCACCGGGGAGCTGTTTTTT.

The chain recombines TRBV5-1 with TRBJ1-4, with 9 bases that match TRBD1. The CDR3 contains 17 residues. Per the germline V gene, CDR1 is SGHRS and CDR2 is YFSETQ. The V and J ends lost 2 bases and 0 bases, in that order; junction bases with no gene match: 5. The CDR3 spells CASSFEQGAATNEKLFF. The CDR3 DNA follows: TGCGCCAGCAGCTTCGAACAGGGGGCTGCAACTAATGAAAAACTGTTTTTT. Combining the CDR3 with reference TRBV5-1 and TRBJ1-4 gives the whole variable domain KAGVTQTPRYLIKTRGQQVTLSCSPISGHRSVSWYQQTPGQGLQFLFEYFSETQRNKGNFPGRFSGRQFSNSRSEMNVSTLELGDSALYLCASSFEQGAATNEKLFFGSGTQLSVL.

The V call is TRBV7-6, the J call TRBJ2-1; 10 nucleotides line up with TRBD1. The CDR3 is 17 residues long. Germline CDR1 SGHVS, CDR2 FNYEAQ. The ends lost 7 bases at V and 4 bases at J; junction bases unmatched: 13. CDR3 DNA: TGTGCCAGCATTAATTCCGCCGGGACAGGGGCGTACAATGAGCAGTTCTTC. Amino acids: CASINSAGTGAYNEQFF.

The chain joins TRBV27 to TRBJ2-7; the match to TRBD1 covers 7 bases. CDR3 length equals 15 residues. From germline, CDR1 is MNHEY and CDR2 SMNVEV (reference sequence). V shed 4 bases and J 5 bases; nucleotides not matched to a gene: 11. The CDR3 reads CASSSPGQVGDEQYF. Here the CDR3 DNA reads TGTGCCAGCAGTTCCCCCGGACAGGTGGGAGACGAGCAGTACTTC.

The gene calls are TRBV9 and TRBJ2-4, with TRBD1 matching 7 bases. Germline V CDR1 and CDR2: SGDLS, YYNGEE. The CDR3 spans 19 residues. The trim removed 3 bases at V and 1 base at J, leaving 16 bases unmatched. This CDR3 reads CASSAPQGIDWEAKNIQYF. CDR3 DNA: TGTGCCAGCAGCGCCCCACAGGGGATTGATTGGGAGGCCAAAAACATTCAGTACTTC.

The chain joins TRBV5-6 to TRBJ1-3; D is unclear. Trimming shortened V by 1 base and J by 4 bases, and 9 bases separated the two germline ends. Germline V gene data show CDR1 as SGHDT and CDR2 as YYEEEE. The CDR3 spans 14 residues. The CDR3 DNA sequence: TGTGCCAGCAGCTTGACCCGTAAGGGAAACACCATATATTTT. It translates to CASSLTRKGNTIYF.